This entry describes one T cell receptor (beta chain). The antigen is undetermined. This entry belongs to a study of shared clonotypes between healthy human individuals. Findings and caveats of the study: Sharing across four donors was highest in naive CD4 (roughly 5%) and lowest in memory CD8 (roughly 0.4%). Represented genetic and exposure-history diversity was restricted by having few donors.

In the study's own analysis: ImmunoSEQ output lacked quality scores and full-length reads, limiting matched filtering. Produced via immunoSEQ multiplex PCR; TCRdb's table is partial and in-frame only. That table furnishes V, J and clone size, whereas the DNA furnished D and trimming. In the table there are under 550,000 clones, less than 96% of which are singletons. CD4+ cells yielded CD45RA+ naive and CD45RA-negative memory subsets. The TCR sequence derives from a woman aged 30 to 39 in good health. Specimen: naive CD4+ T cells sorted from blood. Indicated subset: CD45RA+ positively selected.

The CDR3 nucleotides are TGTGCCAGCAGCTCACCTAGCATTGAGCAGTTCTTC. Amino acid sequence: CASSSPSIEQFF. The rearrangement joins TRBV27 to TRBJ2-1; TRBD2 is a possible D gene (5 bases). This CDR3 is 12 amino acids long. The germline CDR1 and CDR2 sequences are MNHEY and SMNVEV (reference sequence). V was clipped by 6 bases and J by 9 bases, with 12 bases between them.